This T cell receptor (beta chain) was sequenced in a study of blood T cell repertoires in COVID-19. Turning to the study itself: Specimens from acute and convalescent COVID-19 originated in the United States, Italy and Spain. Nucleic acid was either cDNA or gDNA, and it came from T cells, B-cell-depleted T cells, or PBMCs.

In the original workflow: The assay estimated nucleated cells by amplifying reference gene primers. TCRdb's table, derived via immunoSEQ multiplex PCR, lists solely in-frame clones and lacks some. Clone size and the V and J calls come from that table; the DNA yielded D and trimming. The sample carries approximately 210,000 clones, approximately 80% recorded once. The CDR3 is made up of 15 amino acids. V was pared by 6 bases and J by 5 bases, with 7 bases of the junction left unmatched. Per the germline V gene, CDR1 is KGHSH and CDR2 is LQKENI. Followed over time, Seattle patients had been enrolled while infection was active.

This TCR was recovered from an elderly woman with COVID-19, enrolled during active disease. The V call is TRBV18, the J call TRBJ2-2, with 9 bases matching TRBD1. Sequenced input: peripheral blood. The CDR3 loop reads CASSPWTGETGELFF. CDR3 in DNA: TGTGCCAGCTCGCCGTGGACAGGGGAGACCGGGGAGCTGTTTTTT.